Each of the 32 T cell receptor beta chains below was sequenced from the same sample in a study of lymphopenia after photon versus proton radiotherapy. Assay used: immunoSEQ multiplex PCR; TCRdb lists only in-frame clones, some missing. The sample includes 50,000 or so clones, roughly 90% of them seen just once. The sample in question was peripheral blood, obtained from a patient treated with photon-based radiotherapy. These receptors originate from a woman aged 40 to 50 with cholangiocarcinoma.

The chain is built from TRBV5-1 and TRBJ2-7; D might be TRBD1 (6 bases). V shed 6 bases and J shed 2 bases, with 12 bases lying between them. Germline CDR1 and CDR2: SGHRS and YFSETQ. The CDR3 is 13 amino acids. The CDR3 nucleotides are TGCGCCAGCAAGCCGACAGGCACCTACGAGCAGTACTTC. Translated, it gives CASKPTGTYEQYF.

This chain connects TRBV7-3 to TRBJ1-1; 7 bases map to TRBD1. The germline V gene has CDR1 SGHTA and CDR2 FQGTGA. The CDR3 sequence is 15 residues long. V shed 2 bases, J shed 1 base, and the junction held 4 bases outside the gene matches. CDR3 region: CASSLSTGENTEAFF. CDR3 DNA sequence: TGTGCCAGCAGCTTATCCACAGGGGAGAACACTGAAGCTTTCTTT.

The CDR3 DNA reads as TGTGCCAGCAGCCCAAGTGGGGGGGGTGGCACCGGGGAGCTGTTTTTT. Amino acid sequence: CASSPSGGGGTGELFF. The J gene is TRBJ2-2, the V gene TRBV9; 7 nucleotides align to TRBD2. V lost 4 bases, J lost 4 bases, and 10 bases stayed unmatched. CDR3 length: 16 residues. Germline assignment: CDR1 SGDLS and CDR2 YYNGEE.

The gene calls are TRBV29-1 and TRBJ2-7, with a weak D call TRBD2 (6 bases). The CDR3 is 13 amino acids. Germline values: CDR1 SQVTM, CDR2 ANQGSEA. V was shortened by 6 bases and J by 3 bases, with 15 bases between the two germline ends. The CDR3 DNA reads as TGCAGCGTGGCGCGGGGTATCGACTACGAGCAGTACTTC. Amino acids: CSVARGIDYEQYF.

This chain connects TRBV7-2 to TRBJ2-7; D ambiguous. V shed 3 bases and J shed 3 bases, with 12 bases lying between them. CDR3 length equals 14 residues. Germline V gene data show CDR1 as SGHTA and CDR2 as FQGNSA. The CDR3 sequence is CASSLATEYYEQYF. In DNA, the CDR3 is TGTGCCAGCAGCTTGGCTACAGAATACTACGAGCAGTACTTC.

The chain employs TRBV13 and TRBJ2-7; D is perhaps TRBD1 or TRBD2 (5 bases each). V lost 5 bases to trimming and J lost 1 base, with 15 bases between them. Germline values: CDR1 PRHDT, CDR2 FYEKMQ (reference sequence). The CDR3 extends over 15 amino acids. CDR3 nucleotide sequence: TGTGCCAGCAGCCCCGGGACGTCGGATTCCTACGAGCAGTACTTC. Amino acid sequence: CASSPGTSDSYEQYF.

The V call is TRBV5-6, the J call TRBJ2-1, with D perhaps matching TRBD1 (6 bases). The CDR3 contains 15 residues. The V end was cut by 4 bases, the J end by 7 bases, with 18 bases between. Per germline, CDR1 SGHDT and CDR2 YYEEEE. The CDR3 coding sequence is TGTGCCAGCAGCACCAGAAGGGGGAGAAGAAATGAGCAGTTCTTC. This sequence encodes CASSTRRGRRNEQFF.

CDR3 residues: CASSLSPGGGSGNTIYF. CDR3 sequence (DNA): TGCGCCAGCAGCTTGTCCCCCGGTGGAGGCTCTGGAAACACCATATATTTT. The rearrangement joins TRBV5-1 to TRBJ1-3; D unclear. The CDR3 is 17 residues long. Germline V lookup: CDR1 SGHRS, CDR2 YFSETQ. The V end lost 1 base, the J end lost 0 bases, and 14 bases lay between the germline ends.

The chain carries TRBV5-1 and TRBJ2-3, with a possible D match to TRBD1 (6 bases). This CDR3 comprises 14 residues. The germline V gene has CDR1 SGHRS and CDR2 YFSETQ. Trimming cost V 0 bases and J 2 bases, with 7 bases left between them. The CDR3 spells CASSLGQATDTQYF. The CDR3 nucleotides read TGCGCCAGCAGCTTGGGACAGGCCACAGATACGCAGTATTTT.

The chain is built from TRBV4-2 and TRBJ2-7; D remains unclear. Germline assignment: CDR1 LGHNA and CDR2 YNFKEQ. The CDR3 consists of 13 residues. Trimming took off 1 base at V and 1 base at J, with 5 bases between the two ends. The CDR3 protein is CASSQAVSYEQYF. CDR3 bases: TGTGCCAGCAGCCAAGCGGTATCCTACGAGCAGTACTTC.

Judged by abundance, this clone is medium-sized. V gene TRBV28 combines with J gene TRBJ1-2; D is unclear. Trimming removed 5 bases from V and 7 bases from J, with 20 bases in between. This CDR3 contains 15 residues. Germline V CDR1 and CDR2: MDHEN, SYDVKM. The CDR3 bases are TGTGCCAGCAGTCCCACGGTCGGGGATCGTGTTGGCTACACCTTC. This codes for CASSPTVGDRVGYTF.

This clone was detected once. The rearrangement uses TRBV18 and TRBJ1-1; D unresolved. Looked up from germline, CDR1 is KGHSH and CDR2 is LQKENI. CDR3 length: 16 amino acids. V lost 1 base and J 5 bases, leaving 17 bases between the germline ends. The CDR3 DNA follows: TGTGCCAGCTCACCACGGGATTCACGCGCCCGAACTGAAGCTTTCTTT. Encoded protein: CASSPRDSRARTEAFF.

V usage is TRBV9 and J usage is TRBJ1-1; a weak D match, TRBD1 (5 bases). V was pared by 3 bases and J by 3 bases, with 12 bases between. This CDR3 contains 14 residues. CDR1 is SGDLS and CDR2 is YYNGEE in the germline V gene. Written as DNA, the CDR3 is TGTGCCAGCAGCGACGGGGGTGGGTACACTGAAGCTTTCTTT. Its protein is CASSDGGGYTEAFF.

The chain couples TRBV12-5 to TRBJ1-5; 7 bases map to TRBD1. The CDR3 spans 16 residues. V shed 1 base, J shed 3 bases, and the junction held 6 bases outside the gene matches. In germline, CDR1 is LGHNT, CDR2 FRNRAP. The CDR3 nucleotides are TGTGCTAGTGGTTTGGAGACAGGGTCATTCAATCAGCCCCAGCATTTT. It codes for CASGLETGSFNQPQHF.

This sequence joins TRBV5-6 and TRBJ2-7; D unresolved. Germline assignment: CDR1 SGHDT and CDR2 YYEEEE. The CDR3 is 14 amino acids. The V and J ends lost 6 bases and 6 bases respectively, with 19 bases between them. In DNA form, the CDR3 reads TGTGCCAGCAACCTTCGCGCTTTGGTTGCCGAGCAGTACTTC. Amino acids: CASNLRALVAEQYF.

The V call is TRBV2, the J call TRBJ2-4; no reliable D call. CDR1 and CDR2 from the germline V gene are SNHLY and FYNNEI. Trimming pared 6 bases from V and 8 bases from J, leaving 23 bases between. This CDR3 has 16 residues. DNA for the CDR3: TGTGCCAGCAGACGCCAACTGTCCCCGGGTTGGGACATTCAGTACTTC. It codes for CASRRQLSPGWDIQYF.

The chain is built from TRBV9 and TRBJ1-2, with a tentative D call TRBD1 (5 bases). There are 14 residues in the CDR3. Germline CDR1 and CDR2: SGDLS and YYNGEE. V was cut by 0 bases and J by 4 bases, with 10 bases left in between. This chain's CDR3 is CASSVGGNLYGYTF. For the CDR3, the DNA is TGTGCCAGCAGCGTAGGGGGGAACCTCTATGGCTACACCTTC. Looking up the rest from reference TRBV9 and TRBJ1-2 gives the full variable domain: DSGVTQTPKHLITATGQRVTLRCSPRSGDLSVYWYQQSLDQGLQFLIQYYNGEERAKGNILERFSAQQFPDLHSELNLSSLELGDSALYFCASSVGGNLYGYTFGSGTRLTVV.

This chain connects TRBV4-1 to TRBJ1-2; D gene unclear. The CDR3 has 13 amino acids. V lost 0 bases and J lost 8, with 10 bases in between. The germline CDR1 and CDR2 sequences are MGHRA and YSYEKL. The CDR3 loop is CASSQEYPGGYTF. The CDR3 DNA is TGCGCCAGCAGCCAAGAATATCCGGGGGGCTACACCTTC.

This chain joins TRBV5-8 and TRBJ1-1; 7 bases align to TRBD1. After removal of 4 bases from V and 8 bases from J, the junction contained 11 bases not matched to a gene. Germline loops: CDR1 SGHTS, CDR2 YDEGEE. This CDR3 has 14 amino acids. As DNA, the CDR3 is TGTGCCAGCAGCCAGACAGGGTCTAGTGAGGAAGCTTTCTTT. Translation: CASSQTGSSEEAFF.

The rearrangement uses TRBV5-6 and TRBJ2-2; 8 nucleotides align to TRBD1. This CDR3 has 18 residues. V was clipped by 4 bases and J by 1 base; unmatched bases: 12. In germline, CDR1 is SGHDT, CDR2 YYEEEE. The CDR3 region has the DNA TGTGCCAGCAGCGGAGGTTTAGGCGACAGGGGGAACACCGGGGAGCTGTTTTTT. Amino acids: CASSGGLGDRGNTGELFF.

V and J are TRBV5-1 and TRBJ2-6; tentatively, D is TRBD1 (6 bases). Germline V gene lookup returns CDR1 SGHRS and CDR2 YFSETQ. This CDR3 contains 15 residues. V dropped 7 bases and J dropped 0 bases, with 11 bases sitting between them. CDR3 nucleotides: TGCGCCAGCCAAAAGGGGGACTCTGGGGCCAACGTCCTGACTTTC. Translating gives CASQKGDSGANVLTF.

The rearrangement links TRBV5-1 to TRBJ2-1; 8 positions match TRBD2. Germline CDR1 and CDR2: SGHRS and YFSETQ. Unmatched junction bases numbered 20, after V lost 0 bases and J lost 0 bases. The CDR3 is 22 amino acids. The CDR3 here is CASSLGGLRDRSGGTSYNEQFF. The CDR3, as DNA: TGCGCCAGCAGCTTGGGTGGATTGCGCGACAGGAGCGGGGGAACCTCCTACAATGAGCAGTTCTTC. The full variable domain, completed using reference TRBV5-1 and TRBJ2-1, is KAGVTQTPRYLIKTRGQQVTLSCSPISGHRSVSWYQQTPGQGLQFLFEYFSETQRNKGNFPGRFSGRQFSNSRSEMNVSTLELGDSALYLCASSLGGLRDRSGGTSYNEQFFGPGTRLTVL.

This clone was found once. The J gene is TRBJ1-1, the V gene TRBV27; maybe TRBD1 (5 bases). The V and J ends lost 5 bases and 0 bases respectively, with 16 bases between them. This CDR3 region has 16 residues. CDR1 is MNHEY, CDR2 SMNVEV, per germline (reference sequence). The CDR3 DNA sequence: TGTGCCAGCAGTCCCTGGACACGATCCATGAACACTGAAGCTTTCTTT. Its protein product is CASSPWTRSMNTEAFF.

The chain combines TRBV7-8 with TRBJ1-1, with D unclear. The CDR3 contains 12 residues. V was cut by 1 base and J by 4 bases, with 4 bases left in between. CDR1 SGHVS and CDR2 FQNEAQ come from the germline V gene. Here the CDR3 reads CASSLGTTEAFF. In DNA, the CDR3 is TGTGCCAGCAGCTTAGGGACCACTGAAGCTTTCTTT.

This sequence joins TRBV6-1 and TRBJ2-1, with D perhaps TRBD1 or TRBD2 (7 bases each). V was clipped by 11 bases and J by 7 bases, with 18 bases between them. Per the germline V gene, CDR1 is MNHNS and CDR2 is SASEGT. The CDR3 has 13 residues. This chain's CDR3 is CAHQGGGRNEQFF. The CDR3 DNA sequence: TGTGCCCACCAGGGAGGGGGCAGGAATGAGCAGTTCTTC.

V and J are TRBV28 and TRBJ2-6, with a weak D call TRBD2 (5 bases). The CDR3 covers 16 residues. From germline, CDR1 is MDHEN and CDR2 SYDVKM. Trimming stripped 9 bases from V and 0 bases from J, with 15 bases between. This CDR3 reads CASSATRSSGANVLTF. The CDR3 DNA is TGTGCCAGTAGCGCCACCCGGAGCTCTGGGGCCAACGTCCTGACTTTC.

For the CDR3, the DNA is TGTGCCAGTTCGACTAGTTTGAAGGGCGGGGAGCTGTTTTTT. Residues: CASSTSLKGGELFF. The chain combines TRBV18 with TRBJ2-2; tentative D call: TRBD2 (6 bases). Trimming cost V 9 bases and J 7 bases, with 18 bases left between them. The CDR3 is made up of 14 amino acids. Germline CDR1 is KGHSH and CDR2 is LQKENI.

The chain joins TRBV5-4 to TRBJ1-6; D may be TRBD1 (5 bases). Trimming removed 4 bases at V and 13 bases at J, with 15 bases between. The CDR3 has 13 amino acids. Germline V gives CDR1 SGHNT, CDR2 YYREEE (reference sequence). The CDR3 sequence is CASSLPGGGPLHF. CDR3 sequence (DNA): TGTGCCAGCAGCCTTCCTGGGGGTGGGCCCCTCCACTTT.

The CDR3 spells CASSLGGPVTDTQYF. The CDR3 DNA is TGTGCCAGCAGCTTAGGTGGGCCTGTCACAGATACGCAGTATTTT. The gene calls are TRBV11-3 and TRBJ2-3, with D unresolved. CDR3 length: 15 amino acids. V lost 1 base, J lost 2 bases, and 10 bases lay in between. The germline V gene has CDR1 SGHNT and CDR2 YENEEA.

V usage is TRBV5-1 and J usage is TRBJ2-1; 14 nucleotides line up with TRBD2. Losses at the gene ends were 0 bases for V and 4 bases for J; bases not matched to a gene: 9. Per germline, CDR1 SGHRS and CDR2 YFSETQ. This CDR3 contains 19 residues. The CDR3 nucleotides are TGCGCCAGCAGCTTGGCCCCGGGACTAGCGGGAGAGAGATACAATGAGCAGTTCTTC. Translation: CASSLAPGLAGERYNEQFF. Using reference TRBV5-1 and TRBJ2-1 for the parts outside the CDR3, the full variable domain is KAGVTQTPRYLIKTRGQQVTLSCSPISGHRSVSWYQQTPGQGLQFLFEYFSETQRNKGNFPGRFSGRQFSNSRSEMNVSTLELGDSALYLCASSLAPGLAGERYNEQFFGPGTRLTVL.

This clone has just a few counts. The chain combines TRBV2 with TRBJ2-1; possibly TRBD2 for D (6 bases). Germline CDR1 SNHLY, CDR2 FYNNEI. Trimming took 1 base from V and 4 from J, leaving 17 bases between them. This CDR3 contains 17 residues. The CDR3 here is CASSEGAEGAGYNEQFF. The CDR3 DNA reads as TGTGCCAGCAGTGAAGGGGCGGAGGGCGCGGGGTACAATGAGCAGTTCTTC.

The chain recombines TRBV30 with TRBJ1-4; D unresolved. The CDR3 sequence is 12 residues long. Germline-derived CDR1 and CDR2 are GTSNPN and SVGIG (reference sequence). Deletions cut 4 bases from V and 11 bases from J, with 14 bases between. The CDR3 bases are TGTGCCTGGATAGGGCGGTCGGGGAAACTGTTTTTT. As protein: CAWIGRSGKLFF. The variable domain in full, completed from reference TRBV30 and TRBJ1-4, reads SQTIHQWPATLVQPVGSPLSLECTVEGTSNPNLYWYRQAAGRGLQLLFYSVGIGQISSEVPQNLSASRPQDRQFILSSKKLLLSDSGFYLCAWIGRSGKLFFGSGTQLSVL.